This T cell receptor (beta chain) was retrieved from a study of blood T cell repertoires in COVID-19. Methods used by the authors: The assay estimated nucleated cells by amplifying reference gene primers. The repertoire was sequenced with immunoSEQ multiplex PCR; TCRdb's copy has only in-frame clones and lacks some. V and J calls and clone size are copied from that table; D and trimming were computed from the DNA. The table records about 150,000 clones, roughly 83% of them present only once. The CDR3 runs to 14 residues. CDR1 SGHRS and CDR2 YFSETQ come from the germline V gene. Trimming removed 2 bases from V and 3 bases from J, with 6 bases in between.

V usage is TRBV5-1 and J usage is TRBJ1-6, with D tentatively TRBD1 (5 bases). Sequencing was performed on peripheral blood. The TCR was taken from a woman aged 60 to 75 with COVID-19, enrolled during active disease. The CDR3, as DNA: TGCGCCAGCAGCTTCGGGGGCTATAATTCACCCCTCCACTTT. It encodes CASSFGGYNSPLHF.